This entry lists 27 T cell receptor beta chains sequenced from one sample in a study of human T cells and chemical hapten exposure. TCRdb redid the calling of the RACE reads with MiXCR, one entry per CDR3 protein. The table records tens of thousands of distinct CDR3 sequences, 6% to 7.5% of them present only once. Noted time point: healthy volunteer bleed at 2 weeks. Extraction of total RNA was performed on unfractionated whole blood. The sequencing input was whole blood. Every receptor here comes from a human donor in good health. Some clones in this sample may be carry-over from other donors' samples.

The chain couples TRBV27 to TRBJ1-5, with 7 bases lining up with TRBD1. With 2 bases clipped from V and 6 bases from J, the junction kept 4 bases outside the gene matches. Germline assignment: CDR1 MNHEY and CDR2 SMNVEV (reference sequence). This CDR3 region has 14 residues. CDR3 nucleotides: TGTGCCAGCAGTTTAACAGGGGCAAGTCAGCCCCAGCATTTT. Its translation is CASSLTGASQPQHF.

In this sample, this clonotype turned up many times. The chain is built from TRBV20-1 and TRBJ2-1; D gene uncertain. The CDR3 contains 14 residues. The germline V and J ends were trimmed by 3 bases and 1 base, with 10 bases remaining between them. Germline CDR1 is DFQATT and CDR2 is SNEGSKA (reference sequence). The CDR3 reads CSASQLGSYNEQFF. CDR3 coding DNA: TGCAGTGCTAGCCAGCTAGGGTCCTACAATGAGCAGTTCTTC.

V is TRBV7-9 and J is TRBJ1-4; D is perhaps TRBD1 (5 bases). V lost 6 bases and J 4 bases, leaving 12 bases between the germline ends. CDR3 length equals 14 residues. In germline, CDR1 is SEHNR, CDR2 FQNEAQ (reference sequence). Written as DNA, the CDR3 is TGTGCCAGCAGGCAAGACAGTAATAATGAAAAACTGTTTTTT. This gives the protein CASRQDSNNEKLFF.

At least ten counts were recorded for this clonotype. CDR3 protein: CASSLASISSYNEQFF. In DNA, the CDR3 is TGTGCCAGCAGCTTAGCCAGTATTAGCTCCTACAATGAGCAGTTCTTC. The chain is built from TRBV7-2 and TRBJ2-1; D unclear. Germline-derived CDR1 and CDR2 are SGHTA and FQGNSA. CDR3 length: 16 amino acids. Between the trimmed V and J ends, which lost 0 bases and 0 bases, there was a span of 9 bases.

This clonotype showed up just a few times. This chain joins TRBV27 and TRBJ2-3; 7 bases agree with TRBD2. The V segment lost 6 bases and the J segment 4 bases; nucleotides outside the gene matches: 7. Germline CDR1 MNHEY, CDR2 SMNVEV (reference sequence). The CDR3 is 14 residues long. CDR3 sequence reads: CASRMRERADTQYF. In DNA, the CDR3 is TGTGCCAGCAGGATGCGGGAGCGCGCAGATACGCAGTATTTT.

As regards this clonotype: This may stem from a read error, because a much larger clone lies one nucleotide away. The chain joins TRBV5-1 to TRBJ2-5; 12 nucleotides match TRBD2. The CDR3 is 16 residues long. V lost 5 bases, J lost 5 bases, and 10 bases stayed unmatched. Germline V CDR1 and CDR2: SGHRS, YFSETQ. The CDR3 DNA follows: TGCGCCAGCAGACCCCTGACTAGCGGGGGTTTGGAGACCCAGTACTTC. It encodes CASRPLTSGGLETQYF.

This clonotype was seen ten or more times. V is TRBV28 and J is TRBJ1-4, with TRBD1 as a possible D gene (5 bases). V was pared by 6 bases and J by 4 bases, with 15 bases between. Germline V gives CDR1 MDHEN, CDR2 SYDVKM. The CDR3 runs 15 residues. The CDR3 region has the DNA TGTGCCAGCAGGGATCCAGGGTGGAATAATGAAAAACTGTTTTTT. Translated, it gives CASRDPGWNNEKLFF. The full variable domain, completed using reference TRBV28 and TRBJ1-4, is DVKVTQSSRYLVKRTGEKVFLECVQDMDHENMFWYRQDPGLGLRLIYFSYDVKMKEKGDIPEGYSVSREKKERFSLILESASTNQTSMYLCASRDPGWNNEKLFFGSGTQLSVL.

This clonotype was found a few times. The chain is built from TRBV7-9 and TRBJ1-1, with a tentative D call TRBD1 (5 bases). CDR3 length: 16 amino acids. V was shortened by 4 bases and J by 8 bases, with 23 bases between the two germline ends. CDR1 is SEHNR, CDR2 FQNEAQ, per germline (reference sequence). The chain's CDR3 is CASSSSTAQGGSEAFF. DNA for the CDR3: TGTGCCAGCAGCTCATCCACGGCGCAGGGAGGTTCGGAAGCTTTCTTT.

V gene TRBV7-2 combines with J gene TRBJ1-1, with D uncertain. V shed 3 bases and J shed 4 bases, with 12 bases lying between them. The germline V gene has CDR1 SGHTA and CDR2 FQGNSA. CDR3 length equals 14 residues. CDR3 residues: CASSLELESTEAFF. The CDR3 region has the DNA TGTGCCAGCAGCTTGGAACTCGAGAGCACTGAAGCTTTCTTT.

This clonotype was recorded many times. The CDR3 nucleotides read TGTGCCAGCAGCGTAGCGGGGAACACTGAAGCTTTCTTT. Its protein product is CASSVAGNTEAFF. The chain links TRBV9 to TRBJ1-1; D gene uncertain. V lost 0 bases and J 1 base, leaving 4 bases between the germline ends. The CDR3 is 13 residues long. In germline, CDR1 is SGDLS, CDR2 YYNGEE.

The CDR3 loop is CSVDLGQGPAEYF. CDR3 coding DNA: TGCAGCGTTGATTTGGGGCAGGGACCCGCGGAGTACTTC. The rearrangement uses TRBV29-1 and TRBJ2-5, with D perhaps TRBD1 or TRBD2 (5 bases each). Germline assignment: CDR1 SQVTM and CDR2 ANQGSEA. Deletions cut 3 bases from V and 12 bases from J, with 20 bases between. The CDR3 length is 13 residues.

This clonotype was recorded at least ten times. The chain couples TRBV6-6 to TRBJ1-1, with D hard to call. This CDR3 has 15 residues. The V gene's germline CDR1 is MNHNY and CDR2 SVGAGI (reference sequence). V was trimmed by 2 bases and J by 2 bases, leaving 12 bases between them. Written as DNA, the CDR3 is TGTGCCAGCAGTTACCTTGCTACCACCAACACTGAAGCTTTCTTT. Its translation is CASSYLATTNTEAFF.

This clonotype was detected only a few times. The genes are TRBV27 and TRBJ1-1; possible D gene TRBD1, 5 bases. This CDR3 comprises 14 residues. CDR1 is MNHEY, CDR2 SMNVEV, per germline (reference sequence). Trimming cost V 3 bases and J 4 bases, with 12 bases left between them. The CDR3 protein is CASSLQGWGTEAFF. The CDR3 coding sequence is TGTGCCAGCAGTTTGCAGGGTTGGGGCACTGAAGCTTTCTTT.

This clonotype occurred many times. The chain employs TRBV19 and TRBJ2-1; 10 bases agree with TRBD2. CDR3 length: 15 amino acids. Germline CDR1 LNHDA, CDR2 SQIVND (reference sequence). With 7 bases clipped from V and 6 bases from J, the junction kept 9 bases outside the gene matches. For the CDR3, the DNA is TGTGCCAGTACCCCAGGGGCTAGCGGGAGCAATGAGCAGTTCTTC. Translation: CASTPGASGSNEQFF.

This chain uses TRBV7-9 with TRBJ1-3, with D perhaps TRBD1 (5 bases). V lost 5 bases and J 0 bases, leaving 11 bases between the germline ends. The CDR3 is 15 residues long. Germline CDR1 SEHNR, CDR2 FQNEAQ (reference sequence). Here the CDR3 reads CASSGGLHSGNTIYF. The CDR3 DNA is TGTGCCAGCAGCGGGGGACTTCACTCTGGAAACACCATATATTTT.

The J gene is TRBJ2-3, the V gene TRBV20-1; D unclear. Germline CDR1 is DFQATT and CDR2 is SNEGSKA (reference sequence). This CDR3 spans 13 amino acids. V dropped 0 bases and J dropped 3 bases, with 7 bases sitting between them. The CDR3 sequence is CSARDRWTDTQYF. The DNA for the CDR3 is TGCAGTGCTAGAGATAGGTGGACAGATACGCAGTATTTT.

The rearrangement joins TRBV18 to TRBJ1-1, with 9 bases identical to TRBD1. Trimming at V came to 3 bases and at J to 10 bases, leaving 15 bases not matched to a gene. The CDR3 is 16 amino acids. Germline assignment: CDR1 KGHSH and CDR2 LQKENI. In DNA form, the CDR3 reads TGTGCCAGCTCACCCGTACTTTTCCGGGACAGGGAGGGAGCTTTCTTT. This sequence encodes CASSPVLFRDREGAFF.

This clonotype was counted a few times. The chain combines TRBV7-9 with TRBJ1-5; 9 nucleotides agree with TRBD1. Germline values: CDR1 SEHNR, CDR2 FQNEAQ (reference sequence). With 5 bases clipped from V and 1 base from J, the junction kept 3 bases outside the gene matches. This CDR3 is 15 amino acids long. The chain's CDR3 is CASSQQGASNQPQHF. CDR3 nucleotides: TGTGCCAGCAGCCAACAGGGGGCAAGCAATCAGCCCCAGCATTTT.

The table lists this clonotype with a few counts. The chain recombines TRBV28 with TRBJ1-2; 7 bases align to TRBD1. This CDR3 is 16 amino acids long. J gave up 4 bases and V 2 bases, and 10 bases lay outside the gene matches. Germline values: CDR1 MDHEN, CDR2 SYDVKM. CDR3: CASSLASGGDIYGYTF. DNA of the CDR3: TGTGCCAGCAGTTTAGCGTCAGGGGGGGACATCTATGGCTACACCTTC.

The chain has TRBV7-9 and TRBJ1-1; D unclear. Trimming took off 4 bases at V and 5 bases at J, with 11 bases between the two ends. The germline V gene encodes CDR1 SEHNR and CDR2 FQNEAQ (reference sequence). The CDR3 extends over 13 amino acids. DNA of the CDR3: TGTGCCAGCAGCTCCCCTGGGGATACTGAAGCTTTCTTT. Its protein is CASSSPGDTEAFF.

The table lists this clonotype with a few counts. The V gene is TRBV20-1, the J gene TRBJ2-1, with D uncertain. V dropped 3 bases and J dropped 7 bases, with 25 bases sitting between them. CDR3 length equals 17 residues. CDR1 and CDR2 from the germline V gene are DFQATT and SNEGSKA (reference sequence). The DNA for the CDR3 is TGCAGTGCTAGCCCCCCCCTTATATACTCCCGGCGGAATGAGCAGTTCTTC. It codes for CSASPPLIYSRRNEQFF.

This chain joins TRBV6-2 or TRBV6-3 and TRBJ2-6; D is unclear. Germline lookup yields CDR1 MNHEY and CDR2 SVGEGT. This CDR3 contains 17 residues. Trimming removed 7 bases from V and 1 base from J, with 17 bases in between. DNA of the CDR3: TGTGCCAGCACCATAGGAAAGGGAATGTCTGGGGCCAACGTCCTGACTTTC. It yields the protein CASTIGKGMSGANVLTF.

This clonotype was detected ten times or more. The chain links TRBV6-2 or TRBV6-3 to TRBJ1-2; perhaps TRBD1 as D (5 bases). The CDR3 is made up of 13 amino acids. Germline CDR1 and CDR2: MNHEY and SVGEGT. The germline V and J ends were trimmed by 0 bases and 8 bases, with 10 bases remaining between them. CDR3 region: CASSYSMGQGYTF. CDR3 bases: TGTGCCAGCAGTTACTCGATGGGGCAAGGCTACACCTTC.

The V and J genes are TRBV5-1 and TRBJ1-4, with D possibly matching TRBD1 (6 bases). Germline V gene data show CDR1 as SGHRS and CDR2 as YFSETQ. V gave up 4 bases and J gave up 8 bases, with 6 bases separating them. CDR3 size: 11 residues. This CDR3 reads CASSRGEKLFF. CDR3 sequence (DNA): TGCGCCAGCAGCAGGGGGGAAAAACTGTTTTTT. Full variable domain (missing parts from reference TRBV5-1 and TRBJ1-4): KAGVTQTPRYLIKTRGQQVTLSCSPISGHRSVSWYQQTPGQGLQFLFEYFSETQRNKGNFPGRFSGRQFSNSRSEMNVSTLELGDSALYLCASSRGEKLFFGSGTQLSVL.

The chain recombines TRBV5-6 with TRBJ1-1; unclear D gene. The CDR3 consists of 14 residues. CDR1 is SGHDT, CDR2 YYEEEE, per germline. Trimming took 0 bases from V and 4 from J, leaving 10 bases between them. The CDR3 region has the DNA TGTGCCAGCAGCTTGGATATTCGGAGCACTGAAGCTTTCTTT. Its translation is CASSLDIRSTEAFF.

This clonotype was seen at least ten times. The V and J genes are TRBV5-6 and TRBJ1-2; D not certain. Trimming cost V 4 bases and J 4 bases, with 8 bases left between them. The CDR3 length is 12 residues. Germline CDR1 and CDR2: SGHDT and YYEEEE. CDR3 nucleotide sequence: TGTGCCAGCAGCACTAAGGCCTATGGCTACACCTTC. Protein: CASSTKAYGYTF.

The sample holds a few counts of this clonotype. The CDR3 protein is CASSEAVGTSLFF. The CDR3 DNA reads as TGTGCCAGCAGTGAAGCTGTCGGGACTAGCTTGTTCTTC. V and J are TRBV6-1 and TRBJ2-1; 9 nucleotides agree with TRBD2. The CDR3 runs to 13 residues. V lost 0 bases, J lost 15 bases, and 6 bases stayed unmatched. Looked up from germline, CDR1 is MNHNS and CDR2 is SASEGT.